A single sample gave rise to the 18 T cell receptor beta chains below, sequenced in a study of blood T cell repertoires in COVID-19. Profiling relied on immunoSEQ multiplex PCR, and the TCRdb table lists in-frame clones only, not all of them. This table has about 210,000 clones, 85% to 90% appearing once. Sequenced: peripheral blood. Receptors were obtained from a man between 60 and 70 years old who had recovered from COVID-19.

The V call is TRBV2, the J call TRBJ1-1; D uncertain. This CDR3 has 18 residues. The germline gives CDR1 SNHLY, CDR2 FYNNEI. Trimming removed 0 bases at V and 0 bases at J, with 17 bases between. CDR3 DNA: TGTGCCAGCAGTGAAGCGCTTCTGGGGAGAAGCATGAACACTGAAGCTTTCTTT. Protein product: CASSEALLGRSMNTEAFF. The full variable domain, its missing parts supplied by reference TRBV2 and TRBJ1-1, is EPEVTQTPSHQVTQMGQEVILRCVPISNHLYFYWYRQILGQKVEFLVSFYNNEISEKSEIFDDQFSVERPDGSNFTLKIRSTKLEDSAMYFCASSEALLGRSMNTEAFFGQGTRLTVV.

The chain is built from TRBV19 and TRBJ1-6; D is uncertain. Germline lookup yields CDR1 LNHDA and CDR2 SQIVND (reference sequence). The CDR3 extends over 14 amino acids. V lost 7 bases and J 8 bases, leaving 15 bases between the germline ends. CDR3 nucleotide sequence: TGTGCCAGTACGGAGAATGTTTCTTATTCACCCCTCCACTTT. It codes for CASTENVSYSPLHF.

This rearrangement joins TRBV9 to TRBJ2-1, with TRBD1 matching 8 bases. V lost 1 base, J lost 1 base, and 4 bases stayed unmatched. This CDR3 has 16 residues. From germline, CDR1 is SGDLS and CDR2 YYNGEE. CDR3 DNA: TGTGCCAGCAGCGTAACTAGACAGGGGTCCTACAATGAGCAGTTCTTC. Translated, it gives CASSVTRQGSYNEQFF.

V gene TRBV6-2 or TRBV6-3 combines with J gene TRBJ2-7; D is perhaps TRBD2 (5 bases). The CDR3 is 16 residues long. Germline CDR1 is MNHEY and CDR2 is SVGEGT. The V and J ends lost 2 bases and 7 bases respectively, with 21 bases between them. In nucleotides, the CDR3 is TGTGCCAGCAGTTACGGTCTTACCCGGCAAGAGGGAGAGCAGTACTTC. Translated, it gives CASSYGLTRQEGEQYF.

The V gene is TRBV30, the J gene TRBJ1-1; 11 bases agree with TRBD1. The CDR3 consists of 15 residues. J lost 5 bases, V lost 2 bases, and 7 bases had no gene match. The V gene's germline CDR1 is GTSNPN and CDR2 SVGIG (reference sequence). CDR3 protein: CAWSLGQGVGTEAFF. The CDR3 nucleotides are TGTGCCTGGAGTCTGGGACAGGGGGTAGGGACTGAAGCTTTCTTT.

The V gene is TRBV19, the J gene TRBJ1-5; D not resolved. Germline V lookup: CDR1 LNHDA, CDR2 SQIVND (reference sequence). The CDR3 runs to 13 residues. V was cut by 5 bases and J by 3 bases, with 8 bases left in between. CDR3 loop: CASSRGYNQPQHF. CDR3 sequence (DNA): TGTGCCAGTAGTCGAGGTTACAATCAGCCCCAGCATTTT.

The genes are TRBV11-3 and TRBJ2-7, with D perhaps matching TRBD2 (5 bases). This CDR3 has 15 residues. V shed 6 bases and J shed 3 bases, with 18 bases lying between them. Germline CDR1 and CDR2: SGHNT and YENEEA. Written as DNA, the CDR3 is TGTGCCAGCAGTCAATACGGGAAGACAATCTACGAGCAGTACTTC. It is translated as CASSQYGKTIYEQYF.

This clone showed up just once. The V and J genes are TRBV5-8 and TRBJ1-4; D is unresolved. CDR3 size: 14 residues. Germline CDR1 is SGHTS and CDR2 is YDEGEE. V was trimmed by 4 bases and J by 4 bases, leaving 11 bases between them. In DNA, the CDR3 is TGTGCCAGCAGCGGGCCACCCATTAATGAAAAACTGTTTTTT. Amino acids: CASSGPPINEKLFF.

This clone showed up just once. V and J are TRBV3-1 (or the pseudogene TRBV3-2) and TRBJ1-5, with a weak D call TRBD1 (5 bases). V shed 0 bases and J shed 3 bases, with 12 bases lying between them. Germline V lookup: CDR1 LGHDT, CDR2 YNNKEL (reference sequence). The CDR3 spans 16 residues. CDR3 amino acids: CASSQDGGGTNQPQHF. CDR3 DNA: TGTGCCAGCAGCCAAGATGGGGGGGGTACCAATCAGCCCCAGCATTTT.

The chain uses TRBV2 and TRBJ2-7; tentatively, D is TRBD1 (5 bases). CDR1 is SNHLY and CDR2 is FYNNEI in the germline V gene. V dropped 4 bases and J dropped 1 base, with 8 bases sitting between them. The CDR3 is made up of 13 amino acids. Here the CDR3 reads CASSGTPSYEQYF. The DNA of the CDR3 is TGTGCCAGCAGTGGGACACCTTCCTACGAGCAGTACTTC.

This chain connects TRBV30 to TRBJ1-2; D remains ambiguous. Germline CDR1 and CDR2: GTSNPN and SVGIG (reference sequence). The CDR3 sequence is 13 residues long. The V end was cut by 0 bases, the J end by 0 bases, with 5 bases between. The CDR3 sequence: CAWSVQANYGYTF. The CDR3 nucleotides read TGTGCCTGGAGTGTACAAGCTAACTATGGCTACACCTTC.

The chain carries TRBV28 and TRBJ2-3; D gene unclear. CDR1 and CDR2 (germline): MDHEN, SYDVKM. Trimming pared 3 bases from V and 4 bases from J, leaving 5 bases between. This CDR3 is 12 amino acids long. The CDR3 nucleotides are TGTGCCAGCAGTTTCTTCGCAGATACGCAGTATTTT. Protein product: CASSFFADTQYF.

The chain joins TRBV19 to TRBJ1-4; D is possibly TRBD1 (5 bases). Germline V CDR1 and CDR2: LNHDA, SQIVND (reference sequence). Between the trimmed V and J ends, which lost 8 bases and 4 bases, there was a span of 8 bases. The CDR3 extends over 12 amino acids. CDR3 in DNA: TGTGCCAGTTCGGGGGATAATGAAAAACTGTTTTTT. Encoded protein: CASSGDNEKLFF.

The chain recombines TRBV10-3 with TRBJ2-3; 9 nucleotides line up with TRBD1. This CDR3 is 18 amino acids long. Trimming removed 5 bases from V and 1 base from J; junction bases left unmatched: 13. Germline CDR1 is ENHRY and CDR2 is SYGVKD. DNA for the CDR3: TGTGCCATCAGTAGTCCCGGGACAGGGACCGGAGGCACAGATACGCAGTATTTT. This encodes CAISSPGTGTGGTDTQYF.

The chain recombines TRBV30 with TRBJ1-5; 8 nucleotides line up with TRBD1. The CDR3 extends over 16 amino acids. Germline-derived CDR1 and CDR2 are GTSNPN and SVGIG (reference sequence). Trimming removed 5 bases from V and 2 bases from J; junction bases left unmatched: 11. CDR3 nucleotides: TGTGCCTGGGACCCGACAGGGGCCGGGGGCAATCAGCCCCAGCATTTT. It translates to CAWDPTGAGGNQPQHF. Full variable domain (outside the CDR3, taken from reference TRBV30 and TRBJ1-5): SQTIHQWPATLVQPVGSPLSLECTVEGTSNPNLYWYRQAAGRGLQLLFYSVGIGQISSEVPQNLSASRPQDRQFILSSKKLLLSDSGFYLCAWDPTGAGGNQPQHFGDGTRLSIL.

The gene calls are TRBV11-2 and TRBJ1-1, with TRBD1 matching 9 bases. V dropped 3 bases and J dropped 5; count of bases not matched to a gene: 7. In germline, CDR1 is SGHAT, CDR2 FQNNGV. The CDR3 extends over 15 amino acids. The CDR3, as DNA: TGTGCCAGCAGCTTTCAACAGGGGGCCAGGACTGAAGCTTTCTTT. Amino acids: CASSFQQGARTEAFF.

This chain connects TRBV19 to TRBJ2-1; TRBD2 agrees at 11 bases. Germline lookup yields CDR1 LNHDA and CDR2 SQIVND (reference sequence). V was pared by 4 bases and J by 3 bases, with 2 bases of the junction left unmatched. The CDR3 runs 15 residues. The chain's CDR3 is CASSTGTSGYNEQFF. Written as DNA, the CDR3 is TGTGCCAGTAGTACTGGGACTAGCGGCTACAATGAGCAGTTCTTC.

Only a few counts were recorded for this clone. CDR3 sequence: CASSSLVGSPYEQYF. The CDR3 DNA reads as TGTGCCAGCAGTTCTTTAGTGGGCAGTCCCTACGAGCAGTACTTC. The chain uses TRBV6-5 and TRBJ2-7; D uncertain. Trimming pared 4 bases from V and 2 bases from J, leaving 15 bases between. The CDR3 length is 15 residues. The V gene's germline CDR1 is MNHEY and CDR2 SVGAGI.